Listed below are T cell receptor beta chains from one sample, sequenced in a study of blood T cell repertoires in COVID-19. The data were produced by immunoSEQ multiplex PCR, yet TCRdb's version contains in-frame clones alone and is incomplete. The data contain tens of thousands of clones, around 79% of them seen just once; the ten biggest clones take up 18%. Sequenced input: peripheral blood. These receptors were collected from a woman aged 45-60 years with active or convalescent COVID-19. The CDR3 runs from the conserved cysteine through the conserved F or W. A D gene is named only where the DNA matches it firmly. Clone size is given for some rows only: seen once, a few or many times, or a class if the clone is expanded.

j_call,d_call,v_call,clone_size,cdr3_aa,cdr3_nt
TRBJ2-7,TRBD2,TRBV27,NA,CASSLAGGYEQYF,TGTGCCAGCAGTTTAGCGGGAGGCTACGAGCAGTACTTC
TRBJ1-1,NA,TRBV20-1,NA,CSAIGNTEAFF,TGCAGTGCTATCGGGAACACTGAAGCTTTCTTT
TRBJ2-3,TRBD2,TRBV5-4,NA,CAWALAGYTDTQYF,TGTGCCTGGGCACTAGCGGGTTACACAGATACGCAGTATTTT
TRBJ2-1,TRBD2,TRBV13,NA,CASSLAGGGNEQFF,TGTGCCAGCAGCTTAGCGGGAGGCGGCAATGAGCAGTTCTTC
TRBJ2-1,TRBD1,TRBV28,once,CASSLRGTGVDNEQFF,TGTGCCAGCAGTTTAAGAGGGACAGGGGTCGACAATGAGCAGTTCTTC
TRBJ2-7,TRBD2,TRBV10-1,few,CATAQLANYEQYF,TGCGCCACGGCCCAACTAGCGAACTACGAGCAGTACTTC
TRBJ2-3,TRBD2,TRBV30,NA,CAWSVKRTSGNTDTQYF,TGTGCCTGGAGTGTGAAAAGGACTAGCGGAAACACAGATACGCAGTATTTT
TRBJ2-5,TRBD2,TRBV3-1/TRBV3-2,NA,CASSQTSGMETQYF,TGTGCCAGCAGCCAGACTAGCGGGATGGAGACCCAGTACTTC
TRBJ2-3,NA,TRBV7-9,NA,CASILGAGNTDTQYF,TGTGCCAGCATCCTTGGGGCAGGGAACACAGATACGCAGTATTTT
TRBJ1-4,NA,TRBV5-1,NA,CASRTTSVDEKLFF,TGCGCCAGTCGAACCACGAGTGTTGATGAAAAACTGTTTTTT
TRBJ2-5,TRBD1,TRBV5-1,few,CASSLRQGEETQYF,TGCGCCAGCAGCTTGAGACAGGGGGAGGAGACCCAGTACTTC
TRBJ2-7,NA,TRBV30,NA,CAWSRQGGEQYF,TGTGCCTGGAGTCGGCAGGGCGGCGAGCAGTACTTC
TRBJ2-6,NA,TRBV10-3,NA,CAIRGGTSGANVLTF,TGTGCCATCCGGGGAGGAACCTCTGGGGCCAACGTCCTGACTTTC
TRBJ1-5,NA,TRBV27,NA,CASSDGANQPQHF,TGTGCCAGCAGTGACGGAGCCAATCAGCCCCAGCATTTT
TRBJ1-3,NA,TRBV2,NA,CASRSGGTSGGNTIYF,TGTGCCAGCAGATCAGGAGGGACTTCGGGGGGAAACACCATATATTTT
TRBJ2-2,TRBD2,TRBV3-1/TRBV3-2,once,CASSHPSGRTGELFF,TGTGCCAGCAGCCACCCTAGCGGGAGGACCGGGGAGCTGTTTTTT
TRBJ1-6,TRBD1,TRBV10-2,once,CASSTDRVNSPLHF,TGCGCCAGCAGTACGGACAGGGTTAATTCACCCCTCCACTTT
TRBJ2-5,NA,TRBV12-5,NA,CASGLVLETQYF,TGTGCTAGTGGTTTGGTACTGGAGACCCAGTACTTC
TRBJ2-5,NA,TRBV2,NA,CASSAQALGETQYF,TGTGCCAGCAGTGCGCAGGCACTTGGGGAGACCCAGTACTTC
TRBJ2-7,TRBD1,TRBV2,NA,CASSRQGGYEQYF,TGTGCCAGCAGTCGACAGGGGGGCTACGAGCAGTACTTC
TRBJ1-2,NA,TRBV6-6,NA,CASTTPGGGYGYTF,TGTGCCAGCACTACTCCGGGGGGCGGCTATGGCTACACCTTC
TRBJ1-6,NA,TRBV10-3,NA,CAISARRGDSPLHF,TGTGCCATCAGTGCCCGCAGGGGAGATTCACCCCTCCACTTT
TRBJ2-3,TRBD2,TRBV18,NA,CASSPSGVTDTQYF,TGTGCCAGCTCACCAAGCGGGGTCACAGATACGCAGTATTTT
TRBJ1-2,TRBD1,TRBV20-1,NA,CSANRGDGYTF,TGCAGTGCTAACAGGGGAGACGGCTACACCTTC
TRBJ1-4,TRBD1,TRBV6-5,NA,CASRSAGTGGEKLFF,TGTGCCAGCCGATCAGCCGGGACAGGGGGTGAAAAACTGTTTTTT
TRBJ2-7,NA,TRBV24-1,NA,CATSDELGATIDEQYF,TGTGCCACCAGTGATGAATTAGGGGCTACTATTGACGAGCAGTACTTC
TRBJ1-6,NA,TRBV5-6,few,CASSGRVPNSPLHF,TGTGCCAGCAGCGGCCGGGTTCCAAATTCACCCCTCCACTTT
TRBJ2-7,TRBD1,TRBV7-8,few,CASSLGTGANYF,TGTGCCAGCAGCTTAGGAACAGGGGCCAACTACTTC
TRBJ2-1,TRBD2,TRBV12-5,NA,CASGLPGLAGFSEQFF,TGTGCTAGTGGTTTGCCCGGACTAGCGGGTTTCTCTGAGCAGTTCTTC
TRBJ1-2,NA,TRBV6-4,NA,CASSDTARGQGYTF,TGTGCCAGCAGTGACACCGCCAGGGGCCAAGGCTACACCTTC
TRBJ1-1,NA,TRBV7-9,few,CASTGLGMAEAFF,TGTGCCAGCACGGGACTGGGGATGGCTGAAGCTTTCTTT
TRBJ2-1,TRBD2,TRBV19,few,CASSLTSGPYNEQFF,TGTGCCAGTAGCCTTACTAGCGGGCCCTACAATGAGCAGTTCTTC
TRBJ2-3,NA,TRBV5-1,NA,CASSLSAGTDTQYF,TGCGCCAGCAGCTTGAGCGCCGGCACAGATACGCAGTATTTT
TRBJ1-1,TRBD1,TRBV30,once,CARSRTGGLTEAFF,TGTGCCCGATCCCGGACAGGGGGTTTGACTGAAGCTTTCTTT
TRBJ1-1,NA,TRBV21-1,NA,CAWGQDSNTEAFF,TGTGCCTGGGGACAGGACTCAAACACTGAAGCTTTCTTT
TRBJ1-2,NA,TRBV6-1,NA,CASSDNVVGYTF,TGTGCCAGCAGTGATAACGTAGTGGGCTACACCTTC
TRBJ2-1,TRBD2,TRBV5-4,NA,CASSLASGGTYNEQFF,TGTGCCAGCAGCTTGGCTAGCGGGGGCACCTACAATGAGCAGTTCTTC
TRBJ1-5,NA,TRBV19,NA,CASRVPGRNQPQHF,TGTGCCAGTAGGGTCCCAGGCCGCAATCAGCCCCAGCATTTT
TRBJ2-1,NA,TRBV11-2,once,CASSLGYRALDSYNEQFF,TGTGCCAGCAGCTTAGGATACAGGGCGCTTGACTCCTACAATGAGCAGTTCTTC
TRBJ1-1,NA,TRBV6-5,few,CASSPTGTRAFF,TGTGCCAGCAGTCCTACCGGGACAAGGGCTTTCTTT
TRBJ2-7,TRBD2,TRBV3-1/TRBV3-2,NA,CASSPPGLAGEEQYF,TGTGCCAGCAGCCCCCCGGGACTAGCGGGAGAAGAGCAGTACTTC
TRBJ1-1,NA,TRBV5-1,NA,CASSDGKGLSEAFF,TGCGCCAGCAGCGACGGGAAAGGGCTTTCTGAAGCTTTCTTT
TRBJ2-3,NA,TRBV30,NA,CAWSRLEVVDTQYF,TGTGCCTGGAGTCGCCTAGAAGTTGTAGATACGCAGTATTTT
TRBJ2-7,TRBD2,TRBV7-9,NA,CASSLFSGSGYEQYF,TGTGCCAGCAGCTTATTTAGCGGGAGTGGTTACGAGCAGTACTTC
TRBJ1-3,TRBD1,TRBV18,NA,CASSSGQRRQSGNTIYF,TGTGCCAGCTCATCGGGACAGCGGAGACAGAGTGGAAACACCATATATTTT
TRBJ2-7,NA,TRBV30,NA,CAWSRDSYEQYF,TGTGCCTGGAGCAGGGATTCCTACGAGCAGTACTTC
TRBJ2-7,TRBD1,TRBV29-1,NA,CSAGQTFYEQYF,TGCAGCGCGGGACAGACCTTCTACGAGCAGTACTTC
TRBJ1-1,NA,TRBV12-3/TRBV12-4,NA,CASSLEGEKAFF,TGTGCCAGCAGCTTAGAGGGGGAGAAAGCTTTCTTT
TRBJ2-1,TRBD2,TRBV5-4,NA,CASSRGGGSSYNEQFF,TGTGCCAGCAGCCGGGGGGGCGGGAGCTCCTACAATGAGCAGTTCTTC
TRBJ2-4,NA,TRBV5-5,few,CASSPKDSRLAKNIQYF,TGTGCCAGCAGCCCGAAGGACAGTCGACTAGCCAAAAACATTCAGTACTTC
TRBJ2-7,NA,TRBV27,NA,CATFRILGYEQYF,TGTGCCACCTTCAGGATTTTGGGCTACGAGCAGTACTTC
TRBJ2-1,NA,TRBV6-5,NA,CASRAASSSYNEQFF,TGTGCCAGCAGAGCGGCCTCTAGCTCCTACAATGAGCAGTTCTTC
TRBJ1-5,NA,TRBV3-1/TRBV3-2,NA,CASSSGGHQPQHF,TGTGCCAGCAGCTCGGGGGGTCATCAGCCCCAGCATTTT
TRBJ1-3,TRBD1,TRBV10-3,once,CAITGQGYGNTIYF,TGTGCCATCACGGGACAGGGGTACGGAAACACCATATATTTT
TRBJ2-2,TRBD1,TRBV5-1,NA,CASSRITGGEDTGELFF,TGCGCCAGCAGCCGCATAACAGGGGGCGAAGACACCGGGGAGCTGTTTTTT
TRBJ2-2,NA,TRBV11-2,NA,CASSLDRNTGELFF,TGTGCCAGCAGCCTGGACAGGAACACCGGGGAGCTGTTTTTT
TRBJ2-3,TRBD1,TRBV6-5,NA,CASTRTGGTDTQYF,TGTGCCAGCACCCGGACAGGGGGCACAGATACGCAGTATTTT
TRBJ2-5,NA,TRBV9,NA,CASSVAPGEETQYF,TGTGCCAGCAGCGTAGCACCAGGGGAAGAGACCCAGTACTTC